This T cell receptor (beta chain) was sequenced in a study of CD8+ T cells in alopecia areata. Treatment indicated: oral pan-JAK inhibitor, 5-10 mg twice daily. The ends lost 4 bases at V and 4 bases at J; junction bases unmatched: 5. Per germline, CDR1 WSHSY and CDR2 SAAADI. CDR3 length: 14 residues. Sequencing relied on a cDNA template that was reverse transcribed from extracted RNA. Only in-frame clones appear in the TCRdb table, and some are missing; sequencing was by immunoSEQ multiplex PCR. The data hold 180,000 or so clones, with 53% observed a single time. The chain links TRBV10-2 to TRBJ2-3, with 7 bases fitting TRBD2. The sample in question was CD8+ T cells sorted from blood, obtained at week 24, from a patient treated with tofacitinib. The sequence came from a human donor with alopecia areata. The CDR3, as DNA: TGCGCCAGCAGTGTTACTAGCGTCGCAGATACGCAGTATTTT. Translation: CASSVTSVADTQYF.